These 14 T cell receptor beta chains were all obtained from the same sample, sequenced in a study of shared clonotypes between healthy human individuals. Measured with immunoSEQ multiplex PCR; TCRdb has only the in-frame clones, and not every one. This sample carries roughly 2.6 million clones, roughly 92% of them seen once, and the ten largest clones take 0.13% to 0.15%. The sequencing input was naive CD4+ T cells sorted from blood. Regarding subset: CD45RA+ positively selected. These receptors were taken from a man in his late teens or twenties in good health.

In this sample, this clone turned up once. This sequence joins TRBV7-9 and TRBJ2-7, with TRBD1 identical over 10 bases. The CDR3 runs 15 residues. The junction had 9 bases not matched to a gene; V was cut back by 4 bases and J by 6 bases. Germline CDR1 and CDR2: SEHNR and FQNEAQ (reference sequence). The CDR3 region is CASSWNGDRGVEQYF. The DNA of the CDR3 is TGTGCCAGCAGCTGGAACGGGGACAGGGGAGTCGAGCAGTACTTC.

The chain uses TRBV9 and TRBJ2-4, with 8 bases lining up with TRBD1. J was trimmed by 7 bases and V by 2 bases; bases with no gene match: 14. CDR3 length equals 17 residues. Per the germline V gene, CDR1 is SGDLS and CDR2 is YYNGEE. CDR3 bases: TGTGCCAGCAGCGTGAGTGACAGGGGCGTCGGTTCCAACATTCAGTACTTC. Amino acids: CASSVSDRGVGSNIQYF.

The chain uses TRBV5-1 and TRBJ1-3; D ambiguous. The CDR3 covers 15 residues. V lost 6 bases, J lost 0 bases, and 13 bases lay in between. Per the germline V gene, CDR1 is SGHRS and CDR2 is YFSETQ. CDR3 protein: CASKTDPSSGNTIYF. The CDR3 nucleotides read TGCGCCAGCAAGACGGATCCCAGCTCTGGAAACACCATATATTTT.

The J gene is TRBJ2-1, the V gene TRBV10-3; a weak D match, TRBD2 (6 bases). Germline V CDR1 and CDR2: ENHRY, SYGVKD. The CDR3 runs 11 residues. The V gene lost 8 bases and the J gene lost 7 bases, with 9 bases spanning the gap. In DNA form, the CDR3 reads TGTGCCATCGGGGCGGGGAATGAGCAGTTCTTC. As protein: CAIGAGNEQFF.

This chain connects TRBV6-5 to TRBJ1-5; D perhaps matches TRBD1 (5 bases). Trimming left V 4 bases short and J 2 bases short, with 12 bases between. The CDR3 is 15 residues long. Germline V gene data show CDR1 as MNHEY and CDR2 as SVGAGI. The CDR3 sequence is CASSSSQVGNQPQHF. The CDR3, as DNA: TGTGCCAGCAGTTCTTCACAGGTGGGCAATCAGCCCCAGCATTTT.

As for this clone: The sample has other DNA sequences that encode this CDR3 too. J is TRBJ1-5 and V is TRBV18; 8 positions agree with TRBD1. This CDR3 is 13 amino acids long. The germline gives CDR1 KGHSH, CDR2 LQKENI. The V and J ends lost 4 bases and 4 bases, in that order; junction bases with no gene match: 0. The CDR3 here is CASSRDRNQPQHF. The CDR3 DNA is TGTGCCAGCTCACGGGACAGGAATCAGCCCCAGCATTTT.

The rearrangement uses TRBV15 and TRBJ2-2, with 8 nucleotides matching TRBD1. J lost 4 bases, V lost 0 bases, and 4 bases had no gene match. In germline, CDR1 is LNHNV, CDR2 YYDKDF (reference sequence). The CDR3 covers 16 residues. The CDR3 coding sequence is TGTGCCACCAGCAGAGACAGGGGGCAGGGCACCGGGGAGCTGTTTTTT. It encodes CATSRDRGQGTGELFF.

The V gene is TRBV2, the J gene TRBJ2-1; D could derive from TRBD1 or TRBD2 (5 bases each). The germline V gene has CDR1 SNHLY and CDR2 FYNNEI. V was shortened by 8 bases and J by 0 bases, with 14 bases between the two germline ends. The CDR3 covers 15 residues. The CDR3 region is CASWSRGSSYNEQFF. CDR3 nucleotide sequence: TGTGCCAGCTGGAGTCGGGGCAGCTCCTACAATGAGCAGTTCTTC.

The gene calls are TRBV30 and TRBJ2-5; D is unresolved. Germline V gene lookup returns CDR1 GTSNPN and CDR2 SVGIG (reference sequence). Trimming removed 2 bases from V and 5 bases from J, with 12 bases in between. The CDR3 contains 13 residues. CDR3 region: CAWSPSLRETQYF. The CDR3 nucleotides are TGTGCCTGGAGTCCCTCCCTACGGGAGACCCAGTACTTC. Supplemented by reference TRBV30 and TRBJ2-5, the full variable domain reads SQTIHQWPATLVQPVGSPLSLECTVEGTSNPNLYWYRQAAGRGLQLLFYSVGIGQISSEVPQNLSASRPQDRQFILSSKKLLLSDSGFYLCAWSPSLRETQYFGPGTRLLVL.

This chain links TRBV7-2 with TRBJ2-5; 7 bases match TRBD1. CDR3 length: 15 amino acids. Germline assignment: CDR1 SGHTA and CDR2 FQGNSA. V trimming: 5 bases; J trimming: 5 bases; junction bases outside the gene matches: 11. The CDR3 reads CASSRTGRRSETQYF. In nucleotides, the CDR3 is TGTGCCAGCAGCCGGACAGGTCGTCGGTCGGAGACCCAGTACTTC.

This rearrangement joins TRBV25-1 to TRBJ2-5; 13 nucleotides line up with TRBD2. Germline V gives CDR1 MGHDK, CDR2 SYGVNS. V gave up 2 bases and J gave up 5 bases; unmatched junction bases: 2. The length of the CDR3 is 15 residues. The CDR3 protein is CASSETSGGAETQYF. CDR3 sequence (DNA): TGTGCCAGCAGTGAAACTAGCGGGGGGGCGGAGACCCAGTACTTC.

The V call is TRBV4-1, the J call TRBJ2-3; perhaps TRBD1 as D (5 bases). The CDR3 has 14 amino acids. The V end lost 10 bases, the J end lost 0 bases, and 14 bases lay between the germline ends. The germline V gene encodes CDR1 MGHRA and CDR2 YSYEKL. CDR3 protein: CATAWQGSTDTQYF. The CDR3 nucleotides read TGCGCCACCGCGTGGCAGGGTAGCACAGATACGCAGTATTTT.

The chain is built from TRBV7-3 and TRBJ2-5; unclear D gene. Trimming removed 4 bases from V and 2 bases from J, with 8 bases in between. The CDR3 loop spans 13 amino acids. CDR1 SGHTA and CDR2 FQGTGA come from the germline V gene. This CDR3 reads CASSSSPQETQYF. CDR3 nucleotide sequence: TGTGCCAGCAGCTCCTCGCCGCAAGAGACCCAGTACTTC.

The CDR3 protein is CASSLRDANLYEQYF. The CDR3 nucleotides read TGTGCCAGCAGCTTAAGGGACGCTAATCTCTACGAGCAGTACTTC. V usage is TRBV7-2 and J usage is TRBJ2-7; the D gene could be TRBD1 or TRBD2 (5 bases each). There are 15 residues in the CDR3. Trimming cost V 2 bases and J 3 bases, with 14 bases left between them. Looked up from germline, CDR1 is SGHTA and CDR2 is FQGNSA.